The 27 T cell receptor beta chains below come from one sample, sequenced in a study of OX40 agonist ivuxolimab in advanced cancers. Data came from immunoSEQ multiplex PCR; TCRdb stores just in-frame clones and leaves some out. The repertoire consists of more than 9,000 clones, with roughly four fifths occurring once and the leading ten covering 21%. The material was CD4+ or CD8+ T cells sorted from blood, obtained in a trial of the OX40 agonist ivuxolimab. The origin of the receptors is an adult with an advanced solid tumor such as melanoma, head and neck, liver or kidney cancer.

The chain has TRBV5-1 and TRBJ2-4; TRBD2 might be the D (6 bases). V gave up 0 bases and J gave up 8 bases, with 6 bases separating them. The CDR3 extends over 12 amino acids. CDR1 SGHRS and CDR2 YFSETQ come from the germline V gene. CDR3 amino acids: CASSLAGDIQYF. The DNA for the CDR3 is TGCGCCAGCAGCTTGGCGGGGGACATTCAGTACTTC. The entire variable domain, with the rest obtained from reference TRBV5-1 and TRBJ2-4, is as follows: KAGVTQTPRYLIKTRGQQVTLSCSPISGHRSVSWYQQTPGQGLQFLFEYFSETQRNKGNFPGRFSGRQFSNSRSEMNVSTLELGDSALYLCASSLAGDIQYFGAGTRLSVL.

This chain links TRBV28 with TRBJ1-4; 8 nucleotides line up with TRBD1. Per germline, CDR1 MDHEN and CDR2 SYDVKM. Trimming cost V 3 bases and J 4 bases; bases outside gene matches: 4. This CDR3 is 15 amino acids long. CDR3 in DNA: TGTGCCAGCAGTTTGTGGGGACAGGTTAATGAAAAACTGTTTTTT. It codes for CASSLWGQVNEKLFF.

The CDR3 here is CASSVGLGLSRTDTQYF. The CDR3 region has the DNA TGTGCCAGCAGCGTAGGATTGGGGCTCTCCCGAACAGATACGCAGTATTTT. The chain links TRBV9 to TRBJ2-3; possibly TRBD1 for D (5 bases). The V and J ends lost 0 bases and 3 bases respectively, with 17 bases between them. CDR3 length: 17 amino acids. Germline CDR1 reads SGDLS; CDR2 reads YYNGEE.

The CDR3, as DNA: TGTGCCAGCAGCCCGACTGGCGGGAGGGGAATCTCCTACGAGCAGTACTTC. Translation gives CASSPTGGRGISYEQYF. The genes are TRBV7-9 and TRBJ2-7, with 9 positions matching TRBD2. V shed 5 bases and J 0 bases; nucleotides not matched to a gene: 11. Germline lookup yields CDR1 SEHNR and CDR2 FQNEAQ (reference sequence). This CDR3 is 17 amino acids long. The variable domain in full, completed from reference TRBV7-9 and TRBJ2-7, reads DTGVSQNPRHKITKRGQNVTFRCDPISEHNRLYWYRQTLGQGPEFLTYFQNEAQLEKSRLLSDRFSAERPKGSFSTLEIQRTEQGDSAMYLCASSPTGGRGISYEQYFGPGTRLTVT.

V gene TRBV28 combines with J gene TRBJ1-1; the match to TRBD1 covers 7 bases. The length of the CDR3 is 16 residues. The V segment lost 6 bases and the J segment 0 bases; nucleotides outside the gene matches: 10. In germline, CDR1 is MDHEN, CDR2 SYDVKM. The CDR3 protein is CASSIPTGIMNTEAFF. In DNA, the CDR3 is TGTGCCAGCAGCATCCCGACAGGGATCATGAACACTGAAGCTTTCTTT.

This sequence joins TRBV5-8 and TRBJ2-2; perhaps TRBD2 as D (6 bases). Trimming took 4 bases from V and 7 from J, leaving 20 bases between them. Per germline, CDR1 SGHTS and CDR2 YDEGEE. The CDR3 length is 16 residues. Written as DNA, the CDR3 is TGTGCCAGCAGCCCCTGGGGGGTTTTGGACGTCGGGGAGCTGTTTTTT. Its protein is CASSPWGVLDVGELFF.

This chain joins TRBV7-3 and TRBJ1-1; 11 bases fit TRBD1. The CDR3 has 15 amino acids. Germline V gene data show CDR1 as SGHTA and CDR2 as FQGTGA. V lost 6 bases, J lost 3 bases, and 6 bases stayed unmatched. DNA for the CDR3: TGTGCCAGCAGTCTAGGACAGGGGGCACACACTGAAGCTTTCTTT. It encodes CASSLGQGAHTEAFF.

The rearrangement joins TRBV11-2 to TRBJ2-2, with 7 positions matching TRBD1. Germline CDR1 reads SGHAT; CDR2 reads FQNNGV. This CDR3 has 19 amino acids. V lost 2 bases to trimming and J lost 3 bases; unmatched junction nucleotides: 15. DNA for the CDR3: TGTGCCAGCAGCTTAAGGGACAGTGGGGTTTATTTGGACACCGGGGAGCTGTTTTTT. This encodes CASSLRDSGVYLDTGELFF.

V usage is TRBV28 and J usage is TRBJ2-7; D may correspond to TRBD1 or TRBD2 (5 bases each). Trimming pared 4 bases from V and 5 bases from J, leaving 12 bases between. Looked up from germline, CDR1 is MDHEN and CDR2 is SYDVKM. The CDR3 runs to 13 residues. CDR3: CASSSGRGHEQYF. Written as DNA, the CDR3 is TGTGCCAGCAGTTCGGGACGGGGACACGAGCAGTACTTC.

This clone appeared a single time. V usage is TRBV5-8 and J usage is TRBJ2-3, with a weak D call TRBD1 (5 bases). The CDR3 consists of 14 residues. V lost 2 bases, J lost 2 bases, and 9 bases lay in between. The germline gives CDR1 SGHTS, CDR2 YDEGEE. The DNA of the CDR3 is TGTGCCAGCAGCTTTCCAGGGTTCACAGATACGCAGTATTTT. Residues: CASSFPGFTDTQYF.

This chain links TRBV19 with TRBJ2-1; D is ambiguous. This CDR3 is built from 15 residues. Trimming removed 7 bases from V and 2 bases from J, with 15 bases in between. CDR1 and CDR2 (germline): LNHDA, SQIVND (reference sequence). This chain's CDR3 is CASTPDGEAYNEQFF. The CDR3, as DNA: TGTGCCAGTACCCCGGACGGTGAAGCCTACAATGAGCAGTTCTTC.

The table lists this clone with a count of one. The chain is built from TRBV27 and TRBJ1-2; tentative D call: TRBD1 (5 bases). Germline V gene sequence: CDR1 MNHEY, CDR2 SMNVEV (reference sequence). This CDR3 contains 15 residues. V was clipped by 5 bases and J by 8 bases, with 21 bases between them. The CDR3 sequence: CASSLYAGQGEGYTF. The CDR3 nucleotides read TGTGCCAGCAGTCTCTACGCAGGGCAGGGTGAGGGCTACACCTTC.

By frequency in the sample, this clone is medium-sized. V gene TRBV19 combines with J gene TRBJ1-1, with no clear D. Looked up from germline, CDR1 is LNHDA and CDR2 is SQIVND (reference sequence). V was shortened by 6 bases and J by 3 bases, with 11 bases between the two germline ends. The CDR3 contains 13 residues. The CDR3 DNA reads TGTGCCAGTAGGGGCACCGACTACACTGAAGCTTTCTTT. As protein: CASRGTDYTEAFF.

CDR3 amino acids: CASSYDSGTYEQYF. As DNA, the CDR3 is TGTGCCAGCAGTTACGACTCAGGGACCTACGAGCAGTACTTC. This chain connects TRBV6-5 to TRBJ2-7; D is perhaps TRBD1 (5 bases). The CDR3 is 14 amino acids. Germline V lookup: CDR1 MNHEY, CDR2 SVGAGI. With 2 bases removed from V and 2 bases from J, the gap between germline ends came to 10 bases.

The V and J genes are TRBV29-1 and TRBJ1-1; tentative D call: TRBD1 (5 bases). The V end lost 1 base, the J end lost 5 bases, and 11 bases lay between the germline ends. The germline CDR1 and CDR2 sequences are SQVTM and ANQGSEA. The CDR3 has 13 residues. CDR3 sequence (DNA): TGCAGCGTTGAAGCCAGGGAAAATACTGAAGCTTTCTTT. This sequence encodes CSVEARENTEAFF.

The chain uses TRBV4-2 and TRBJ2-2, with 10 positions matching TRBD1. With V trimmed by 8 bases and J by 3 bases, 6 bases remained unmatched. The CDR3 has 15 residues. The V gene's germline CDR1 is LGHNA and CDR2 YNFKEQ. The CDR3 DNA is TGTGCCAGCCTATCCGGGACAGGGGACACCGGGGAGCTGTTTTTT. It yields the protein CASLSGTGDTGELFF.

This clone was detected only once. The chain uses TRBV5-1 and TRBJ2-5, with 9 nucleotides matching TRBD2. Germline lookup yields CDR1 SGHRS and CDR2 YFSETQ. The length of the CDR3 is 16 residues. After removal of 1 base from V and 4 bases from J, the junction contained 8 bases not matched to a gene. The CDR3 loop is CASSLFEREVGETQYF. CDR3 nucleotides: TGCGCCAGCAGCTTGTTCGAGCGGGAGGTAGGAGAGACCCAGTACTTC.

The chain joins TRBV7-8 to TRBJ2-1; TRBD1 aligns across 8 bases. Looked up from germline, CDR1 is SGHVS and CDR2 is FQNEAQ. V lost 5 bases to trimming and J lost 1 base; unmatched junction nucleotides: 10. This CDR3 has 17 residues. The CDR3 loop reads CASSVSGTGFSYNEQFF. CDR3 nucleotides: TGTGCCAGCAGCGTGTCCGGGACAGGTTTTTCCTACAATGAGCAGTTCTTC.

This rearrangement joins TRBV18 to TRBJ2-1; D is possibly TRBD2 (7 bases). With 0 bases removed from V and 4 bases from J, the gap between germline ends came to 13 bases. The CDR3 runs to 16 residues. The germline gives CDR1 KGHSH, CDR2 LQKENI. The CDR3 sequence: CASSPPARGGYNEQFF. CDR3 nucleotides: TGTGCCAGCTCACCACCGGCCAGGGGAGGGTACAATGAGCAGTTCTTC.

The chain carries TRBV27 and TRBJ2-7, with D perhaps assigned TRBD1 or TRBD2 (5 bases each). V was trimmed by 5 bases and J by 7 bases, leaving 21 bases between them. This CDR3 has 15 residues. The germline gives CDR1 MNHEY, CDR2 SMNVEV (reference sequence). In nucleotides, the CDR3 is TGTGCCAGCAGTCCCACCGCGACAGAATGGAGGGAGCAGTACTTC. It codes for CASSPTATEWREQYF.

The J gene is TRBJ2-7, the V gene TRBV27; D may be TRBD2 (5 bases). The CDR3 extends over 14 amino acids. Germline assignment: CDR1 MNHEY and CDR2 SMNVEV (reference sequence). Trimming cost V 7 bases and J 6 bases, with 19 bases left between them. Here the CDR3 DNA reads TGTGCCAGCATGTCGGGGAGAGGGCTGGGCGAGCAGTACTTC. It codes for CASMSGRGLGEQYF.

The chain employs TRBV6-5 and TRBJ2-3; D is perhaps TRBD1 (5 bases). Trimming removed 6 bases from V and 6 bases from J, with 19 bases in between. This CDR3 spans 15 amino acids. Germline-derived CDR1 and CDR2 are MNHEY and SVGAGI. In nucleotides, the CDR3 is TGTGCCAGCAGCGAGCAGGGCTTAAGTGCGGATACGCAGTATTTT. Protein product: CASSEQGLSADTQYF.

Only one count was recorded for this clone. The chain couples TRBV6-1 to TRBJ1-4; D remains unclear. This CDR3 has 14 amino acids. V lost 6 bases and J lost 0, with 8 bases in between. Germline values: CDR1 MNHNS, CDR2 SASEGT. Here the CDR3 reads CASRLIATNEKLFF. The CDR3 DNA reads TGTGCCAGCAGGCTTATTGCAACTAATGAAAAACTGTTTTTT.

This clone has just one count. The chain has TRBV18 and TRBJ2-2; D is perhaps TRBD1 (5 bases). Trimming removed 2 bases from V and 6 bases from J, with 19 bases in between. Germline-derived CDR1 and CDR2 are KGHSH and LQKENI. The CDR3 spans 17 residues. The CDR3 region is CASSPFHRDSPPGELFF. The CDR3 nucleotides read TGTGCCAGCTCACCATTTCATCGCGACAGCCCCCCCGGGGAGCTGTTTTTT. Full variable domain (remainder filled in from reference TRBV18 and TRBJ2-2): NAGVMQNPRHLVRRRGQEARLRCSPMKGHSHVYWYRQLPEEGLKFMVYLQKENIIDESGMPKERFSAEFPKEGPSILRIQQVVRGDSAAYFCASSPFHRDSPPGELFFGEGSRLTVL.

In its sample, this clone was seen a few times. V gene TRBV4-1 combines with J gene TRBJ2-1, with 8 bases fitting TRBD2. The CDR3 runs 17 residues. V dropped 0 bases and J dropped 1; count of bases not matched to a gene: 5. Germline-derived CDR1 and CDR2 are MGHRA and YSYEKL. DNA for the CDR3: TGCGCCAGCAGCCAAGATCCTCTAGCGGGTTCCTACAATGAGCAGTTCTTC. As protein: CASSQDPLAGSYNEQFF.

This clone is a singleton in its sample. V and J are TRBV28 and TRBJ2-5; 7 nucleotides line up with TRBD1. The CDR3 has 16 residues. Germline V gives CDR1 MDHEN, CDR2 SYDVKM. The J segment lost 5 bases and the V segment lost 6 bases, leaving 15 bases of the junction unmatched. The CDR3 DNA sequence: TGTGCCAGCAGCCCGAGGACAGGCACCAGTCTGGAGACCCAGTACTTC. Translated: CASSPRTGTSLETQYF.

The count of this clone is one. CDR3 sequence reads: CASSLVGGPDTQYF. In DNA form, the CDR3 reads TGTGCCAGCAGCTTAGTAGGAGGCCCCGATACGCAGTATTTT. This chain connects TRBV11-2 to TRBJ2-3; D perhaps matches TRBD2 (5 bases). V was pared by 1 base and J by 6 bases, with 11 bases between. CDR1 is SGHAT and CDR2 is FQNNGV in the germline V gene. The CDR3 runs to 14 residues.